A selection of T cell receptor beta chains follows, all from one sample in a study of cytomegalovirus exposure and HLA in healthy donors. The repertoire was sequenced with immunoSEQ multiplex PCR; TCRdb's copy has only in-frame clones and lacks some. The data show around 150,000 clones, with approximately 71% seen just once and roughly 4.6% held by the top ten. Input material: PBMCs. The receptors were sampled from a woman between 45 and 60 years old in good health and CMV-seronegative. Each CDR3 is given with its conserved first and last residue. Each record gives: J gene, V gene, CDR3 protein.

>TRBJ2-5|TRBV6-1
CASSEGLAGGPQETQYF
>TRBJ2-2|TRBV11-3
CASSLGGGGTGELFF
>TRBJ1-5|TRBV5-6
CASSRRGNQPQHF
>TRBJ2-1|TRBV27
CASSLVVSAGPHNEQFF
>TRBJ2-1|TRBV5-1
CASSSTQTYNEQFF
>TRBJ1-1|TRBV4-2
CASSQQKTGNTEAFF
>TRBJ2-3|TRBV6-1
CASSGQINTDTQYF
>TRBJ2-1|TRBV11-2
CASSLAGGNNEQFF
>TRBJ1-3|TRBV18
CASSIRMATGAGNTIYF
>TRBJ2-3|TRBV7-7
CASSQDRGLTDTQYF
>TRBJ2-7|TRBV25-1
CASSDSGEQYF
>NA|TRBV18
CASSDTRSSYEQYF
>TRBJ2-3|TRBV30
CAWSRQRSTDTQYF
>TRBJ1-2|TRBV15
CATSRDWVQNYGYTF
>TRBJ2-7|TRBV2
CASGLVNYEQYF
>TRBJ2-3|TRBV9
CASSPRGGRVETQYF
>TRBJ2-1|TRBV19
CASSQLGTDNEQFF
>TRBJ2-7|TRBV7-8
CASSFTSGGSSYEQYF
>TRBJ2-1|TRBV2
CASKTLQGANEQFF
>TRBJ1-6|TRBV7-2
CASSLGLGAPYSPLHF
>TRBJ2-1|TRBV11-2
CASSLNPGLDNEQFF
>TRBJ1-5|TRBV10-3
CAISEGQGGNQPQHF
>TRBJ2-2|TRBV5-1
CASSLVLVPSTGELFF
>TRBJ1-3|TRBV4-3
CASSQDATRHSGNTIYF
>TRBJ1-1|TRBV28
CASIKEQGRYTEAFF
>TRBJ1-1|TRBV14
CASSLSRQAEAFF
>TRBJ2-2|TRBV2
CASMAFVNTGELFF
>TRBJ1-1|TRBV7-9
CASSRTGDTEAFF
>TRBJ1-2|TRBV6-6
CASSYAQGNGYTF
>TRBJ1-1|TRBV6-1
CANRENTEAFF
>TRBJ2-7|TRBV5-8
CASSPGLAPYEQYF
>TRBJ2-1|TRBV9
CASSVAGSGGNEQFF
>TRBJ1-2|TRBV18
CASSPVGRSEYGYTF
>TRBJ2-1|TRBV4-2
CASSQDQDSSSYNEQFF
>TRBJ1-1|TRBV19
CASSIQGAGDPFF
>TRBJ2-5|TRBV13
CASSLGLSAIQETQYF
>TRBJ2-6|TRBV5-4
CASSNRDSGANVLTF
>TRBJ1-1|TRBV10-1
CASSGVGVPEAFF
>TRBJ2-1|TRBV6-4
CASSEAGTSGYNEQFF
>TRBJ2-1|TRBV7-2
CASSLGTGISNEQFF
>TRBJ1-1|TRBV6-1
CASSEIPSDTEAFF
>TRBJ1-1|TRBV11-2
CASSPTARATEAFF
>TRBJ1-1|TRBV6-5
CASSYDSENTEAFF
>TRBJ2-1|TRBV7-2
CASSLGRRAYNEQFF
>TRBJ2-2|TRBV2
CASRTGIANTGELFF
>TRBJ1-5|TRBV12-1
CASSPCKEPQPQHF
>TRBJ2-7|TRBV9
CASSVASGGAYEQYF
>TRBJ1-2|TRBV5-6
CASSLDWQSGGYTF
>TRBJ2-7|TRBV7-9
CASSQGTGRREQYF
>TRBJ1-1|TRBV9
CASSQGQANTEAFF
>TRBJ1-2|TRBV6-5
CASSLVAANYGYTF
>TRBJ2-3|TRBV7-8
CASSRTSGRTDTQYF
>TRBJ2-1|TRBV7-3
CASSQDSYNEQFF
>TRBJ1-6|TRBV5-4
CASSRGQGNNSPLHF
>TRBJ1-5|TRBV5-6
CASTLQGGGNQPQHF